One and the same sample provided the 30 T cell receptor beta chains below, sequenced in a study of beta chain features in type 1 diabetes. The isolated RNA, all of it, was reverse transcribed, so expressed TCRB transcripts were what got sequenced. TCRdb's copy holds only in-frame clones and misses some; the assay was immunoSEQ multiplex PCR. This table has about 140,000 clones, 6.9% appearing once. Sequenced sample: central memory CD4+ T cells from blood. The receptor source for this set is a woman in her 30s in good health.

V and J are TRBV18 and TRBJ1-5; 8 bases line up with TRBD1. Germline CDR1 KGHSH, CDR2 LQKENI. The CDR3 contains 14 residues. V was clipped by 6 bases and J by 7 bases; unmatched bases: 8. CDR3 sequence (DNA): TGTGCCAGCTCGGACAAGGACAGGGCCCAGCCCCAGCATTTT. This sequence encodes CASSDKDRAQPQHF.

V and J are TRBV29-1 and TRBJ1-1; D might be TRBD1 (5 bases). Germline CDR1 SQVTM, CDR2 ANQGSEA. The V and J ends lost 6 bases and 8 bases respectively, with 16 bases between them. This CDR3 spans 12 amino acids. CDR3 residues: CSVGGSWEEAFF. CDR3 nucleotides: TGCAGCGTGGGGGGTTCTTGGGAGGAAGCTTTCTTT.

The table lists this clone with a few counts. V and J are TRBV27 and TRBJ2-5; 8 bases are shared with TRBD2. Trimming removed 2 bases from V and 2 bases from J; junction bases left unmatched: 1. The length of the CDR3 is 14 residues. The germline V gene encodes CDR1 MNHEY and CDR2 SMNVEV (reference sequence). CDR3 nucleotides: TGTGCCAGCAGTTTACGCGGGAGGCAAGAGACCCAGTACTTC. Translating it yields CASSLRGRQETQYF.

The rearrangement joins TRBV27 to TRBJ2-2; 9 bases are a match to TRBD1. Germline loops: CDR1 MNHEY, CDR2 SMNVEV (reference sequence). V shed 7 bases and J 4 bases; nucleotides not matched to a gene: 7. The CDR3 loop spans 15 amino acids. CDR3 bases: TGTGCCAGCACCGCGAGACAGGGGGTCACCGGGGAGCTGTTTTTT. It translates to CASTARQGVTGELFF.

This clone was detected only a few times. V gene TRBV4-3 combines with J gene TRBJ2-4; D remains ambiguous. CDR3 size: 16 residues. Trimming took off 0 bases at V and 0 bases at J, with 9 bases between the two ends. Germline CDR1 is LGHNA and CDR2 is YSLEER. DNA for the CDR3: TGCGCCAGCAGCCAAGAGGGCAGCCAAGCCAAAAACATTCAGTACTTC. Protein product: CASSQEGSQAKNIQYF.

This clone has a handful of counts. The V gene is TRBV11-2, the J gene TRBJ2-5; 7 nucleotides align to TRBD2. The V segment lost 5 bases and the J segment 1 base; nucleotides outside the gene matches: 16. The CDR3 totals 18 residues. Germline V CDR1 and CDR2: SGHAT, FQNNGV. CDR3 residues: CASSPRSGASGVQETQYF. In nucleotides, the CDR3 is TGTGCCAGCAGCCCGCGAAGCGGGGCTAGCGGCGTCCAAGAGACCCAGTACTTC.

A few counts support this clone. V is TRBV30 and J is TRBJ1-3, with 9 positions matching TRBD1. Germline-derived CDR1 and CDR2 are GTSNPN and SVGIG (reference sequence). This CDR3 has 15 amino acids. V dropped 0 bases and J dropped 5; count of bases not matched to a gene: 5. CDR3 in amino acids: CAWSVHRGLRNTIYF. CDR3 in DNA: TGTGCCTGGAGTGTACACAGGGGGCTTAGAAACACCATATATTTT.

This clone was counted only a few times. The chain combines TRBV28 with TRBJ1-3; TRBD1 might be the D (6 bases). This CDR3 comprises 13 residues. With 8 bases removed from V and 4 bases from J, the gap between germline ends came to 12 bases. The germline gives CDR1 MDHEN, CDR2 SYDVKM. Here the CDR3 DNA reads TGTGCCAGCCGGGGGGGCGCGGGAAACACCATATATTTT. Translation: CASRGGAGNTIYF.

This chain uses TRBV28 with TRBJ2-1, with 11 nucleotides matching TRBD2. The CDR3 has 14 residues. V shed 8 bases, J shed 10 bases, and the junction held 10 bases outside the gene matches. Germline V gene lookup returns CDR1 MDHEN and CDR2 SYDVKM. The CDR3 DNA follows: TGTGCCAGCTTAGCGGGAGGGCCTGTTACGGAGCAGTTCTTC. Its translation is CASLAGGPVTEQFF.

The chain combines TRBV6-5 with TRBJ2-7; D remains unclear. This CDR3 is 12 amino acids long. Trimming took 7 bases from V and 7 from J, leaving 14 bases between them. CDR1 MNHEY and CDR2 SVGAGI come from the germline V gene. CDR3 sequence: CASTQRLGEQYF. CDR3 DNA sequence: TGTGCCAGCACCCAGAGGCTTGGGGAGCAGTACTTC.

The V gene is TRBV5-1, the J gene TRBJ2-7; 12 bases align to TRBD1. CDR1 is SGHRS and CDR2 is YFSETQ in the germline V gene. V trimming: 2 bases; J trimming: 5 bases; junction bases outside the gene matches: 8. The CDR3 loop spans 16 amino acids. As DNA, the CDR3 is TGCGCCAGCAGCTTTAATAGGGGGACAGGGGGCGACGAGCAGTACTTC. Residues: CASSFNRGTGGDEQYF. Combining the CDR3 with reference TRBV5-1 and TRBJ2-7 gives the whole variable domain KAGVTQTPRYLIKTRGQQVTLSCSPISGHRSVSWYQQTPGQGLQFLFEYFSETQRNKGNFPGRFSGRQFSNSRSEMNVSTLELGDSALYLCASSFNRGTGGDEQYFGPGTRLTVT.

The chain couples TRBV4-2 to TRBJ1-2, with 10 bases fitting TRBD1. The CDR3 extends over 14 amino acids. CDR1 is LGHNA, CDR2 YNFKEQ, per germline. J gave up 2 bases and V 7 bases, and 4 bases lay outside the gene matches. CDR3 in amino acids: CASNTDRGNYGYTF. The CDR3 DNA is TGTGCCAGCAACACGGACAGGGGGAACTATGGCTACACCTTC.

This clone was seen more than once but under ten times. The chain joins TRBV19 to TRBJ2-7; 10 positions agree with TRBD1. The V gene end was trimmed by 5 bases and the J gene end by 4 bases; junction bases not matched to a gene: 8. CDR1 and CDR2 (germline): LNHDA, SQIVND (reference sequence). The CDR3 is 15 amino acids. The CDR3 region is CASSYRDRGPYEQYF. The CDR3 DNA sequence: TGTGCCAGTAGTTACCGGGACAGGGGTCCATACGAGCAGTACTTC. Variable domain in full (rest from reference TRBV19 and TRBJ2-7): DGGITQSPKYLFRKEGQNVTLSCEQNLNHDAMYWYRQDPGQGLRLIYYSQIVNDFQKGDIAEGYSVSREKKESFPLTVTSAQKNPTAFYLCASSYRDRGPYEQYFGPGTRLTVT.

This clone was recorded a few times. The chain links TRBV2 to TRBJ2-3, with TRBD2 identical over 10 bases. The CDR3 extends over 15 amino acids. V shed 7 bases and J 3 bases; nucleotides not matched to a gene: 7. CDR1 and CDR2 from the germline V gene are SNHLY and FYNNEI. This CDR3 is CASTVLTSGTDTQYF. The CDR3 nucleotides are TGTGCCAGCACAGTCCTGACTAGCGGGACAGATACGCAGTATTTT.

The V gene is TRBV6-1, the J gene TRBJ1-4; a weak D match, TRBD1 (5 bases). The length of the CDR3 is 16 residues. Looked up from germline, CDR1 is MNHNS and CDR2 is SASEGT. Trimming pared 4 bases from V and 0 bases from J, leaving 12 bases between. Here the CDR3 DNA reads TGTGCCAGCAGTGGACCGACAGTTCCAACTAATGAAAAACTGTTTTTT. It encodes CASSGPTVPTNEKLFF.

The chain has TRBV5-1 and TRBJ2-2; TRBD2 might be the D (5 bases). V lost 5 bases and J 1 base, leaving 9 bases between the germline ends. CDR1 and CDR2 (germline): SGHRS, YFSETQ. The CDR3 spans 14 residues. CDR3 protein: CASSRAGNTGELFF. CDR3 sequence (DNA): TGCGCCAGCAGTCGTGCGGGGAACACCGGGGAGCTGTTTTTT.

V and J are TRBV7-2 and TRBJ1-3; 7 positions match TRBD1. Germline V gene data show CDR1 as SGHTA and CDR2 as FQGNSA. Trimming removed 4 bases from V and 1 base from J; junction bases left unmatched: 10. CDR3 size: 17 residues. Written as DNA, the CDR3 is TGTGCCAGCAGCTCACGACAGGGTCTTGGTTCTGGAAACACCATATATTTT. This gives the protein CASSSRQGLGSGNTIYF.

This clone was picked up a small number of times. The rearrangement uses TRBV4-3 and TRBJ2-7; the D gene is possibly TRBD1 (6 bases). The CDR3 loop spans 17 amino acids. V was trimmed by 1 base and J by 6 bases, leaving 22 bases between them. Germline V gene data show CDR1 as LGHNA and CDR2 as YSLEER. The CDR3 protein is CASSQGGTQQGIGEQYF. DNA for the CDR3: TGCGCCAGCAGCCAAGGGGGCACTCAACAGGGTATCGGCGAGCAGTACTTC.

The table lists this clone with many counts. The chain combines TRBV30 with TRBJ2-1; TRBD1 agrees at 10 bases. Trimming at V came to 4 bases and at J to 9 bases, leaving 3 bases not matched to a gene. The CDR3 contains 12 residues. In germline, CDR1 is GTSNPN, CDR2 SVGIG (reference sequence). CDR3 in DNA: TGTGCCTGGATGACAGGGGGCAGTGAGCAGTTCTTC. Translated: CAWMTGGSEQFF.

As for this clone: At one boundary the junction diverges from the germline segment, which might be a read error. The chain links TRBV7-9 to TRBJ2-7; TRBD1 aligns across 7 bases. The CDR3 length is 12 residues. Per germline, CDR1 SEHNR and CDR2 FQNEAQ (reference sequence). The CDR3 DNA reads as TGTGCCAGCAGCTTACCACCAGACAGGGCAAAGTTC. Amino acid sequence: CASSLPPDRAKF. Based on the CDR3 plus reference TRBV7-9 and TRBJ2-7, the full variable domain is DTGVSQNPRHKITKRGQNVTFRCDPISEHNRLYWYRQTLGQGPEFLTYFQNEAQLEKSRLLSDRFSAERPKGSFSTLEIQRTEQGDSAMYLCASSLPPDRAKFGPGTRLTVT.

This clone was detected a few times. This chain joins TRBV6-6 and TRBJ2-3; 7 bases fit TRBD1. The CDR3 is made up of 14 amino acids. Germline V gene lookup returns CDR1 MNHNY and CDR2 SVGAGI (reference sequence). V lost 4 bases, J lost 2 bases, and 3 bases stayed unmatched. The CDR3 DNA is TGTGCCAGCAGTTGGACAGGCAACACAGATACGCAGTATTTT. Amino acid sequence: CASSWTGNTDTQYF.

This clone was seen a handful of times. The CDR3 spells CASSQDLVTSGSGGELFF. DNA for the CDR3: TGCGCCAGCAGCCAAGATTTGGTGACTAGCGGGAGTGGCGGGGAGCTGTTTTTT. The V and J genes are TRBV4-3 and TRBJ2-2, with 12 bases fitting TRBD2. The germline CDR1 and CDR2 sequences are LGHNA and YSLEER. V shed 0 bases and J 7 bases; nucleotides not matched to a gene: 9. The CDR3 loop spans 18 amino acids.

The J gene is TRBJ2-1, the V gene TRBV7-2; no reliable D call. CDR3 length: 18 amino acids. Germline CDR1 is SGHTA and CDR2 is FQGNSA. V was shortened by 2 bases and J by 0 bases, with 17 bases between the two germline ends. The CDR3 nucleotides read TGTGCCAGCAGCTTAACGCCCCATCGACTCGCCTCCTACAATGAGCAGTTCTTC. Amino acids: CASSLTPHRLASYNEQFF.

This clone has more than one count but fewer than ten. The chain couples TRBV7-2 to TRBJ2-1, with TRBD1 matching over 9 bases. Trimming cost V 6 bases and J 6 bases; bases outside gene matches: 9. Germline CDR1 SGHTA, CDR2 FQGNSA. The CDR3 is 15 amino acids. CDR3 sequence reads: CASSKGQGLGNEQFF. The CDR3 bases are TGTGCCAGCAGTAAGGGACAGGGTCTAGGCAATGAGCAGTTCTTC.

V and J are TRBV18 and TRBJ1-4, with TRBD1 matching over 7 bases. With 6 bases clipped from V and 7 bases from J, the junction kept 5 bases outside the gene matches. The CDR3 has 13 amino acids. Germline CDR1 reads KGHSH; CDR2 reads LQKENI. The CDR3 loop reads CASSPGQTEKLFF. CDR3 in DNA: TGTGCCAGCTCCCCGGGACAGACTGAAAAACTGTTTTTT.

V usage is TRBV7-3 and J usage is TRBJ1-1, with D unclear. Per germline, CDR1 SGHTA and CDR2 FQGTGA. This CDR3 is built from 10 residues. V dropped 2 bases and J dropped 8 bases, with 3 bases sitting between them. The CDR3 nucleotides read TGTGCCAGCAGCTTACCAGAAGCTTTCTTT. Translation gives CASSLPEAFF.

This clone appeared a few times. The chain carries TRBV18 and TRBJ2-1; 7 bases align to TRBD1. The CDR3 contains 14 residues. Germline-derived CDR1 and CDR2 are KGHSH and LQKENI. The trim removed 5 bases at V and 5 bases at J, leaving 6 bases unmatched. The CDR3 DNA sequence: TGTGCCAGCTCATCCGGGACAGAGAACAATGAGCAGTTCTTC. Translated: CASSSGTENNEQFF.

This clone has just a few counts. J is TRBJ2-1 and V is TRBV18; 12 bases map to TRBD2. The CDR3 spans 16 residues. J was trimmed by 7 bases and V by 0 bases; bases with no gene match: 4. The V gene's germline CDR1 is KGHSH and CDR2 LQKENI. CDR3 loop: CASSPPASGRGNEQFF. The CDR3 coding sequence is TGTGCCAGCTCACCACCGGCTAGCGGGAGGGGGAATGAGCAGTTCTTC.

This chain links TRBV5-6 with TRBJ2-5, with D perhaps TRBD1 (6 bases). CDR3 length: 17 amino acids. Per the germline V gene, CDR1 is SGHDT and CDR2 is YYEEEE. V shed 2 bases and J shed 5 bases, with 22 bases lying between them. The CDR3 coding sequence is TGTGCCAGCAGCTTCAGAGGGACACCAACTGCCAGGGAGACCCAGTACTTC. It translates to CASSFRGTPTARETQYF.

This chain uses TRBV20-1 with TRBJ2-1; D is unclear. CDR1 and CDR2 (germline): DFQATT, SNEGSKA (reference sequence). Trimming took off 0 bases at V and 13 bases at J, with 10 bases between the two ends. The CDR3 extends over 11 amino acids. The CDR3 DNA is TGCAGTGCTAGAGATACGACATCTCAGTTCTTC. This codes for CSARDTTSQFF.